The clone carrying this TCR beta chain was observed a single time. At one of its ends the junction is not consistent with the germline gene, which may arise from a read error. The data were obtained in a study of T-cell memory formation after mild COVID-19. Overall study context: Largely, the TCR clusters proved donor specific.

TCRdb processed the 5' RACE reads anew with MiXCR; each CDR3 protein has one entry. The sample has about 450,000 distinct CDR3 sequences, more than 20% seen once. This CDR3 region has 15 residues. Looked up from germline, CDR1 is DFQATT and CDR2 is SNEGSKA (reference sequence). The sample comprised PBMCs or a T cell subset sorted from them (not recorded which). The sequence came from an adult woman who had mild COVID-19 (a few samples of this study predate the infection). Cell type and time point are not known. V gene TRBV20-1 combines with J gene TRBJ2-3; TRBD2 matches at 10 bases. The CDR3 region is CSATRTSGRTDTQYF. CDR3 sequence (DNA): TGCAGCGCTACCCGGACTAGCGGACGCACAGATACGCAGTATTTT.